Below, 3 T cell receptor beta chains from the same sample are listed, as sequenced in a study of Ad26.COV2.S vaccination and SARS-CoV-2 variants. The assay was immunoSEQ multiplex PCR, and TCRdb's table has in-frame clones only and misses some. The table shows approximately 350,000 clones, with about 80% occurring only once. The treatment was: roughly 18 received Ad26.COV2.S at low or high dose, single or two shots; 5 received placebo; per-sample allocation not given. Specimen acquisition occurred on day 63 following the initial vaccine or placebo injection. Material: peripheral blood, obtained in a trial of Ad26.COV2.S vaccine versus placebo. The receptors were sampled from a person between 18 and 65 years old who received the Ad26.COV2.S COVID-19 vaccine or a placebo.

The chain recombines TRBV4-1 with TRBJ2-3; 9 positions match TRBD1. The trim removed 1 base at V and 5 bases at J, leaving 4 bases unmatched. The germline V gene has CDR1 MGHRA and CDR2 YSYEKL. The CDR3 contains 15 residues. CDR3: CASSQVGQGRDTQYF. The CDR3 DNA is TGCGCCAGCAGCCAAGTGGGACAGGGCAGAGATACGCAGTATTTT.

The J gene is TRBJ1-1, the V gene TRBV28, with D possibly TRBD1 on 6 matching bases. CDR3 size: 13 residues. V lost 3 bases, J lost 6 bases, and 11 bases lay in between. Looked up from germline, CDR1 is MDHEN and CDR2 is SYDVKM. This chain's CDR3 is CASSFRGIAEAFF. The CDR3 DNA reads as TGTGCCAGCAGTTTTAGGGGGATAGCTGAAGCTTTCTTT.

CDR3 amino acids: CASSFKTGTDTQYF. The CDR3 region has the DNA TGTGCCAGCAGCTTTAAAACTGGCACAGATACGCAGTATTTT. The rearrangement joins TRBV7-2 to TRBJ2-3; D not certain. The CDR3 extends over 14 amino acids. CDR1 SGHTA and CDR2 FQGNSA come from the germline V gene. Trimming stripped 3 bases from V and 1 base from J, with 8 bases between.